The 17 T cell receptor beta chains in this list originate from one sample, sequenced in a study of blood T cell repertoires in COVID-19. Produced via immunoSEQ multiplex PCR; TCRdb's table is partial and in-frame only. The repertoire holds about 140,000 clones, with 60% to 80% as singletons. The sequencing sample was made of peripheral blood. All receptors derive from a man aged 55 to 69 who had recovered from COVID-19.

The CDR3 here is CASAKEGAPNYGYTF. CDR3 bases: TGTGCCAGCGCTAAAGAAGGGGCCCCGAACTATGGCTACACCTTC. The rearrangement joins TRBV18 to TRBJ1-2, with TRBD1 as a possible D gene (5 bases). The ends were cut back, 8 bases at V and 2 bases at J, with 18 bases in the middle. Germline CDR1 KGHSH, CDR2 LQKENI. This CDR3 spans 15 amino acids.

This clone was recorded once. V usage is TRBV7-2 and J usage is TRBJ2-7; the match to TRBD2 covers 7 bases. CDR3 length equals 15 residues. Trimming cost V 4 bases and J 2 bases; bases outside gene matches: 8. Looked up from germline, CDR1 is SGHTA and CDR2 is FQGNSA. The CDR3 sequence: CASSSQSGAAYEQYF. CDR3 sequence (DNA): TGTGCCAGCAGCTCCCAAAGCGGGGCAGCCTACGAGCAGTACTTC.

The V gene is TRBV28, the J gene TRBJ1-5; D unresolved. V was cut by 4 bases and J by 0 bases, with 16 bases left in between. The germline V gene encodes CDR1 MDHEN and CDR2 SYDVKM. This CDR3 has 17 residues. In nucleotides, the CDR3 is TGTGCCAGCAGTTCTGGGCAGATGCGGGATAGCAATCAGCCCCAGCATTTT. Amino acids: CASSSGQMRDSNQPQHF.

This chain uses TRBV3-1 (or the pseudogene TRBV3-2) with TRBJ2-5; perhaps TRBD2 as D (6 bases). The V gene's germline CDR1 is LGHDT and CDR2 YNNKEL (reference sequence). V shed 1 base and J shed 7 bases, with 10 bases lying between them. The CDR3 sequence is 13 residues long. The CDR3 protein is CASSQGTKGTQYF. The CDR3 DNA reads TGTGCCAGCAGCCAAGGGACTAAAGGGACCCAGTACTTC.

DNA for the CDR3: TGTGCCAGCAGCATCGGACAGAGCTACAATGAGCAGTTCTTC. Its translation: CASSIGQSYNEQFF. The chain has TRBV7-2 and TRBJ2-1, with D perhaps TRBD1 (6 bases). There are 14 residues in the CDR3. Germline V CDR1 and CDR2: SGHTA, FQGNSA. Trimming pared 5 bases from V and 3 bases from J, leaving 11 bases between.

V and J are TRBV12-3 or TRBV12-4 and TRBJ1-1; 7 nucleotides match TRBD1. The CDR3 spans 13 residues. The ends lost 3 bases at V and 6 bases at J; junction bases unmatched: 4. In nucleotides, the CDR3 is TGTGCCAGCAGTTTCTTGCAGGGGGCTGAAGCTTTCTTT. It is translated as CASSFLQGAEAFF.

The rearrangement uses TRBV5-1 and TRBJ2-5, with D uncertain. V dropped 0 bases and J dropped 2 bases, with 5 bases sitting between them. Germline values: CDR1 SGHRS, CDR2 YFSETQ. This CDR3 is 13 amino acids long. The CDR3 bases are TGCGCCAGCAGCTTGGGGCCTCAAGAGACCCAGTACTTC. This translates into CASSLGPQETQYF.

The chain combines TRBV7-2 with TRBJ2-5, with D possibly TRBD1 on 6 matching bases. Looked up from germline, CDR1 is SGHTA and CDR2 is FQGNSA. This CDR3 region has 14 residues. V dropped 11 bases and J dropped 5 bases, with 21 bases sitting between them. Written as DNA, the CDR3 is TGTGCCGGTCGTATGGGGGCTAAAAGGGAGACCCAGTACTTC. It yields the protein CAGRMGAKRETQYF.

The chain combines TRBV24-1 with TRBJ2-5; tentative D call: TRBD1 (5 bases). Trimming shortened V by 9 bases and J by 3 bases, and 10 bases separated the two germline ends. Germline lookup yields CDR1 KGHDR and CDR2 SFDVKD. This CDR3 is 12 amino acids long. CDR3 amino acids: CATADREETQYF. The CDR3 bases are TGTGCCACCGCAGACAGAGAAGAGACCCAGTACTTC.

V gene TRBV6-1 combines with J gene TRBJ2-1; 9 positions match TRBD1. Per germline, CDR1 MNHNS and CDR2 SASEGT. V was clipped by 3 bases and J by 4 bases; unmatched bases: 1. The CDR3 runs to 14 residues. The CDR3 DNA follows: TGTGCCAGCAGTGAGGACAGGGGTTACAATGAGCAGTTCTTC. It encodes CASSEDRGYNEQFF.

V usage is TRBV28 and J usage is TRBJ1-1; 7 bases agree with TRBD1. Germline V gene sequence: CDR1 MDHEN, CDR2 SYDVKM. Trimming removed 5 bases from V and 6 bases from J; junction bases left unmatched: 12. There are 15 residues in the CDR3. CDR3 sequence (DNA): TGTGCCAGCAGTCCATGGGACAGAAATCTGGCTGAAGCTTTCTTT. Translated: CASSPWDRNLAEAFF.

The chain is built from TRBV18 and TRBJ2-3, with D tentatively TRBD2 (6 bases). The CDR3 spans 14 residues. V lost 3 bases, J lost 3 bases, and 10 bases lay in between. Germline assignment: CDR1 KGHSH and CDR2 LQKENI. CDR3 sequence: CASSPAGLTDTQYF. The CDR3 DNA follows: TGTGCCAGCTCACCGGCGGGGCTGACAGATACGCAGTATTTT.

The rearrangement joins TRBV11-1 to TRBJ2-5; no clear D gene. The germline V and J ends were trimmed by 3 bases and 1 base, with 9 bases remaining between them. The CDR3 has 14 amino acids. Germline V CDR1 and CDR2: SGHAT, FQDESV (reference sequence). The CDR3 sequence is CASSFEPRQETQYF. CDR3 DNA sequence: TGTGCCAGCAGCTTCGAACCGCGCCAAGAGACCCAGTACTTC.

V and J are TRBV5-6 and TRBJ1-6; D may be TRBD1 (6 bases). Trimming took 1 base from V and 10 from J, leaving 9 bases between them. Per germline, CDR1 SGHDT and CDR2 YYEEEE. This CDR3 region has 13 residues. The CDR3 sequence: CASSLTGQSPLHF. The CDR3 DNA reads TGTGCCAGCAGCTTGACAGGGCAATCACCCCTCCACTTT.

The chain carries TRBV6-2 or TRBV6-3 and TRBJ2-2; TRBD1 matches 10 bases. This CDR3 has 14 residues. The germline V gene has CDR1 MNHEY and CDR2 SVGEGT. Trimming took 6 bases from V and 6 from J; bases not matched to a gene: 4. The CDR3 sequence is CASSPGTGAGELFF. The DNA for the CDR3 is TGTGCCAGCAGCCCCGGGACAGGGGCCGGGGAGCTGTTTTTT.

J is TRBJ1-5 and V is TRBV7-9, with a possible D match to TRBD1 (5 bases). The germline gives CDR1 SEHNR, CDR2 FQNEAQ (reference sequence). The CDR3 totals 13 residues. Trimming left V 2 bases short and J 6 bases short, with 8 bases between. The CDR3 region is CASSLQGSQPQHF. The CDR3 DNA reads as TGTGCCAGCAGCTTACAGGGCAGTCAGCCCCAGCATTTT.

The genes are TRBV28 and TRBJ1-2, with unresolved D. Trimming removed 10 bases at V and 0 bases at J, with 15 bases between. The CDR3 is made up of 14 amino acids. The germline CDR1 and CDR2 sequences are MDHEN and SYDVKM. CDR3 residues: CATTPGGANYGYTF. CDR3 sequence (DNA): TGTGCCACCACCCCTGGCGGCGCTAACTATGGCTACACCTTC.